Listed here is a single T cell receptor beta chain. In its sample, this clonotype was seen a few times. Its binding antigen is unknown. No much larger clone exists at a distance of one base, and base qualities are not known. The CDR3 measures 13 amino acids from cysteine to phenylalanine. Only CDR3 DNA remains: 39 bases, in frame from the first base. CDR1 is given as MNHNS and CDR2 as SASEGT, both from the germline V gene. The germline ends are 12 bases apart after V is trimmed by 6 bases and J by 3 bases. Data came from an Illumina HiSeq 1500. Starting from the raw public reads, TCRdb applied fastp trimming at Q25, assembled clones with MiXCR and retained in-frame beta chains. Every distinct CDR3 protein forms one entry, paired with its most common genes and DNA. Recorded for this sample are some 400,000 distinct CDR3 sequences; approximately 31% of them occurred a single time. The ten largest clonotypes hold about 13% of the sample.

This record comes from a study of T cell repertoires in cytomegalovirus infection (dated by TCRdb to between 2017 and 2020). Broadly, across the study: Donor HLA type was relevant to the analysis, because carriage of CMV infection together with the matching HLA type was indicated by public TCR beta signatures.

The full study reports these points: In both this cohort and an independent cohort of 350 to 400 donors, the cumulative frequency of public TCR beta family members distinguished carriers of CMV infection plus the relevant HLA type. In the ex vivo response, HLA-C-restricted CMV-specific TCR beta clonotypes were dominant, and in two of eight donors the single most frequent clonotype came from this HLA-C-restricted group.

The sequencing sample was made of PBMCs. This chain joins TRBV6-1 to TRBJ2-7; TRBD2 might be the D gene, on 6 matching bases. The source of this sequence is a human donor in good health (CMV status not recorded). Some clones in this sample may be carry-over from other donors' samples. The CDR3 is CASSPGSYYEQYF. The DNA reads TGTGCCAGCAGCCCCGGGAGCTACTACGAGCAGTACTTC.